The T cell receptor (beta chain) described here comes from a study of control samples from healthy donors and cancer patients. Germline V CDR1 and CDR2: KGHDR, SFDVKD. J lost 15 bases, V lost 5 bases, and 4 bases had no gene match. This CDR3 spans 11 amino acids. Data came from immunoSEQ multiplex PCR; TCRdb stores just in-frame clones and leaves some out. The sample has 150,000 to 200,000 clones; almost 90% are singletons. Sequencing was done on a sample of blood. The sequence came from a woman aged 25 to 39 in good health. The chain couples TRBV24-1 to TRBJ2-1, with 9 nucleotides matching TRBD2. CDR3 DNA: TGTGCCACCAGTGCTGGGACTAGCCTGTTCTTC. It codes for CATSAGTSLFF.